These 20 T cell receptor delta chains were all obtained from the same sample, sequenced in a study of gamma delta lymphoproliferative disorders and STAT genes. Sequencing used genomic DNA taken from PBMCs of patients and controls. TCRdb fed the multiplex PCR reads to CATT. The sample includes 1,500 to 2,000 delta-chain clones, 2.9% seen only once; the top ten take over 12%. Sequencing used blood. These receptors all stem from a human donor in good health.

This clone came up a few times. The TCRdb record carries a much larger clone's protein, which differs from this DNA's translation at residue 13; a read error is the likely cause, and the protein listed here is the DNA translation. The chain is built from TRDV2 and TRDJ1; 11 bases fit TRDD3. The junction had 17 bases not matched to a gene; V was cut back by 3 bases and J by 0 bases. The CDR3 has 20 amino acids. CDR1 is GEAIGNYY, CDR2 EKD, per germline. CDR3 DNA: TGTGCCTGTGACCCCTGCCTGTACTGGGGGATAGTTGATCACACCGATAAACTCATCTTT. As protein: CACDPCLYWGIVDHTDKLIF.

A few counts support this clone. The amino acid sequence in TCRdb belongs to a much larger clone and departs from this DNA's translation at residue 11, likely a sequencing read error; the sequence shown is translated from the DNA. V gene TRDV2 combines with J gene TRDJ1, with TRDD3 matching over 9 bases. Germline V CDR1 and CDR2: GEAIGNYY, EKD. V was pared by 1 base and J by 2 bases, with 7 bases of the junction left unmatched. CDR3 size: 16 residues. The CDR3 loop reads CACDTVGTGGTDKLIF. The CDR3 DNA follows: TGTGCCTGTGACACTGTAGGTACTGGGGGAACCGATAAACTCATCTTT.

About this clone: A read error likely explains this, since a far larger clone differs by one base. The V gene is TRDV1, the J gene TRDJ1; either TRDD2 or TRDD3 may supply D (8 bases each). The CDR3 totals 25 residues. V shed 2 bases and J shed 4 bases, with 44 bases lying between them. Germline assignment: CDR1 TSWWSYY and CDR2 QGS. This CDR3 is CALGEGYSLPTANWGSTQWDDKLIF. CDR3 DNA sequence: TGTGCTCTTGGGGAAGGGTATAGTCTTCCTACGGCTAACTGGGGGTCGACCCAATGGGACGATAAACTCATCTTT.

This clone came up a few times. The protein TCRdb gives is from a much larger clone and does not agree with this DNA's translation at residue 3, likely a read error; the protein shown here comes from the DNA. V gene TRDV2 combines with J gene TRDJ1, with 9 nucleotides matching TRDD3. CDR1 is GEAIGNYY, CDR2 EKD, per germline. J was trimmed by 3 bases and V by 9 bases; bases with no gene match: 10. The CDR3 has 14 amino acids. For the CDR3, the DNA is TGTGCCCGCGAACCCTGGGGGATTCCCGATAAACTCATCTTT. Its translation: CAREPWGIPDKLIF.

This clone was observed a handful of times. A far larger clone lies a single base away; this is likely a read error. Within the sample, other DNA sequences also encode this same CDR3. V and J are TRDV2 and TRDJ1; 11 bases line up with TRDD3. The CDR3 runs 19 residues. The J segment lost 2 bases and the V segment lost 0 bases, leaving 13 bases of the junction unmatched. The germline V gene has CDR1 GEAIGNYY and CDR2 EKD. CDR3 loop: CACDTVPLGDTKVTDKLIF. CDR3 coding DNA: TGTGCCTGTGACACCGTCCCCCTGGGGGATACAAAGGTGACCGATAAACTCATCTTT.

This clone was counted only a few times. A read error is the likely source, as a far larger clone sits one nucleotide away. Other DNA sequences from this sample encode an identical CDR3 as well. The gene calls are TRDV1 and TRDJ1, with a possible D match to TRDD3 (5 bases). In germline, CDR1 is TSWWSYY, CDR2 QGS. This CDR3 contains 22 residues. The CDR3 is CALGESFLTSWYKKGDTDKLIF. In DNA, the CDR3 is TGCGCTCTTGGGGAATCTTTTTTGACTTCTTGGTATAAAAAAGGAGACACCGATAAACTCATCTTT.

Concerning this clone itself: This likely reflects a read error, since a far larger clone is one base away. The sample holds other DNA sequences that translate to the same CDR3. V gene TRDV1 combines with J gene TRDJ1; D not certain. The CDR3 consists of 19 residues. V was shortened by 1 base and J by 4 bases, with 25 bases between the two germline ends. Looked up from germline, CDR1 is TSWWSYY and CDR2 is QGS. CDR3 residues: CALGEQDSHVGMWHDKLIF. In DNA form, the CDR3 reads TGTGCTCTTGGGGAACAGGATTCACATGTAGGTATGTGGCACGATAAACTCATCTTT.

This clone was picked up a small number of times. A far larger clone is a single base away, which makes a read error likely. Other DNA sequences of this sample code for an identical CDR3. The chain joins TRDV2 to TRDJ1; TRDD3 matches at 13 bases. Per germline, CDR1 GEAIGNYY and CDR2 EKD. The CDR3 has 19 amino acids. Trimming removed 1 base from V and 0 bases from J; junction bases left unmatched: 10. DNA for the CDR3: TGTGCCTGTGACACGTTACTGGGGGATACGCTCCTATACACCGATAAACTCATCTTT. This gives the protein CACDTLLGDTLLYTDKLIF.

As for this clone: TCRdb pairs this DNA with a much larger clone's protein that differs at residue 7, likely a read error; the protein shown was translated from the DNA. V and J are TRDV1 and TRDJ1, with TRDD3 matching 9 bases. This CDR3 has 18 amino acids. Germline-derived CDR1 and CDR2 are TSWWSYY and QGS. The V segment lost 0 bases and the J segment 0 bases; nucleotides outside the gene matches: 8. CDR3 in amino acids: CALGELSWGMLHTDKLIF. The CDR3 nucleotides are TGTGCTCTTGGGGAACTGAGCTGGGGGATGCTTCACACCGATAAACTCATCTTT.

Worth noting for this clone: TCRdb attributes to this sequence the protein of a much larger clone, which differs from the DNA translation at residue 10; a read error is likely, and the protein displayed is translated from the DNA. The chain has TRDV1 and TRDJ1; D is uncertain. Germline values: CDR1 TSWWSYY, CDR2 QGS. The V and J ends lost 4 bases and 1 base respectively, with 19 bases between them. CDR3 length: 17 residues. The CDR3 DNA is TGTGCTCTTGGGGGTTCTATCCCTGGCCAGGGCACCGATAAACTCATCTTT. Translating it yields CALGGSIPGQGTDKLIF.

Notes on this clone: The TCRdb protein, from a much larger clone, departs from this DNA's translation at residue 11, likely by read error; the protein shown derives from the DNA. The chain recombines TRDV2 with TRDJ1; weak D call: TRDD3 (6 bases). The ends were cut back, 2 bases at V and 6 bases at J, with 18 bases in the middle. Germline CDR1 is GEAIGNYY and CDR2 is EKD. The CDR3 has 15 amino acids. CDR3 loop: CACDRVGGLINKLIF. CDR3 DNA sequence: TGTGCCTGTGACAGAGTGGGGGGGCTGATCAATAAACTCATCTTT.

This clone was observed a few times. This DNA's translation differs at residue 10 from TCRdb's protein, which comes from a much larger clone; a read error is likely, and the protein shown is translated from the DNA. The chain recombines TRDV2 with TRDJ1; 10 bases fit TRDD3. The V gene's germline CDR1 is GEAIGNYY and CDR2 EKD. The CDR3 has 16 amino acids. Germline trimming cut 4 bases from V and 0 bases from J; bases unmatched to any gene: 7. The CDR3 reads CACDKLGDRHTDKLIF. CDR3 coding DNA: TGTGCCTGTGATAAACTGGGGGATCGGCACACCGATAAACTCATCTTT.

This clone was picked up a small number of times. TCRdb's protein for this DNA is that of a much larger clone and differs from the translation at residue 6, likely a read error; the protein shown is the DNA translation. CDR3 DNA sequence: TGTGCCTGTGATTCGGCTGGGGGTCCAAGCTCCTGGGACACCCGACAGATGTTTTTC. It encodes CACDSAGGPSSWDTRQMFF. The chain is built from TRDV2 and TRDJ3, with TRDD3 matching 7 bases. This CDR3 has 19 residues. Losses at the gene ends were 4 bases for V and 0 bases for J; bases not matched to a gene: 11. Germline values: CDR1 GEAIGNYY, CDR2 EKD.

The assigned J gene is TRDJ1, but the V gene is uncalled; the table's D call, TRDD3, has no DNA check behind it. The CDR3 extends over 16 amino acids. The CDR3 nucleotides are TGTGCCTCCCTAGAAACACGTGGCCCCCTGGGTGATAAACTCATCTTT. Amino acid sequence: CASLETRGPLGDKLIF.

Only a few counts were recorded for this clone. The protein given by TCRdb reflects a much larger clone and differs at residue 5 from this DNA's translation, likely from a read error; the protein shown is the DNA's translation. V and J are TRDV2 and TRDJ1; 9 nucleotides match TRDD3. The germline V gene encodes CDR1 GEAIGNYY and CDR2 EKD. Germline trimming cut 3 bases from V and 4 bases from J; bases unmatched to any gene: 5. The CDR3 contains 14 residues. In nucleotides, the CDR3 is TGTGCCTGTGACGGACTGGGGGAGGTCGATAAACTCATCTTT. As protein: CACDGLGEVDKLIF.

A word on this clone: TCRdb attributes to this sequence the protein of a much larger clone, which differs from the DNA translation at residue 5; a read error is likely, and the protein displayed is translated from the DNA. The CDR3 DNA follows: TGTGCCTGTGACGCCGGTGTTTACTGGGGGTGGTACACCGATAAACTCATCTTT. Protein product: CACDAGVYWGWYTDKLIF. The chain uses TRDV2 and TRDJ1; 8 positions match TRDD3. There are 18 residues in the CDR3. Germline CDR1 is GEAIGNYY and CDR2 is EKD. Trimming removed 3 bases from V and 0 bases from J; junction bases left unmatched: 14.

This clone was observed a handful of times. It is likely a read error: a sequence one base away is far more abundant. The DNA is omitted, as the CDR3 cannot be located on it reliably, and the CDR3 follows TCRdb's listing. The chain couples TRAV29/DV5 to TRDJ1; the table's D call, TRDD3, was not checked against the DNA. Germline V gene lookup returns CDR1 NSMFDY and CDR2 ISSIKDK. The CDR3 is 19 amino acids long, termini counted. The CDR3 protein is CSVLLCSGRDGAGLDKLIF.

A few counts support this clone. With a far larger clone one base away, a read error is the likely cause. This specimen includes other DNA sequences encoding the same CDR3. V is TRDV2 and J is TRDJ1; 12 bases map to TRDD3. Per germline, CDR1 GEAIGNYY and CDR2 EKD. The CDR3 spans 20 residues. DNA for the CDR3: TGTGCCTGCGACACCGTTAGGGGACTGGGGGATACAAGGGTCACCGATAAACTCATCTTT. It is translated as CACDTVRGLGDTRVTDKLIF.

This clone was seen more than once but under ten times. This sequence may be a read error, since a much larger clone differs from it by one base. The sample holds other DNA sequences that translate to the same CDR3. The chain is built from TRDV1 and TRDJ1; D is tentatively TRDD2 or TRDD3 (5 bases each). This CDR3 has 25 residues. Germline lookup yields CDR1 TSWWSYY and CDR2 QGS. The DNA of the CDR3 is TGCGCTCTTGGGGAACCCCCGAAAAAGGCCTTCTCCACCGCGGTCCTAGGGCTTCACACCGATAAACTCATCTTT. Its translation is CALGEPPKKAFSTAVLGLHTDKLIF.

This clone is labeled as large. The same CDR3 can be traced to other DNA sequences in this sample. The V gene is TRDV1, the J gene TRDJ1; possibly TRDD3 for D (7 bases). Per germline, CDR1 TSWWSYY and CDR2 QGS. Trimming pared 2 bases from V and 0 bases from J, leaving 28 bases between. The CDR3 is made up of 21 amino acids. The CDR3 loop reads CALGEDPTRGMEEAYTDKLIF. CDR3 sequence (DNA): TGTGCTCTTGGGGAAGATCCTACTAGGGGGATGGAGGAGGCGTACACCGATAAACTCATCTTT.